This T cell receptor (beta chain) was sequenced during a study of blood T cell repertoires in COVID-19. The V end was cut by 8 bases, the J end by 4 bases, with 15 bases between. The length of the CDR3 is 13 residues. In germline, CDR1 is MNHEY, CDR2 SVGAGI. The table came from immunoSEQ multiplex PCR; TCRdb's copy has only in-frame clones and leaves some out. The sample has about 84,000 clones, approximately 86% seen once; the top ten hold 1% to 1.5%. The gene calls are TRBV6-5 and TRBJ2-7; D is possibly TRBD2 (7 bases). The receptor's source is a man at least 80 years old with active or convalescent COVID-19. The sequencing sample was made of peripheral blood. The CDR3 reads CASAAGANYEQYF. CDR3 nucleotide sequence: TGTGCCAGCGCCGCGGGGGCCAATTACGAGCAGTACTTC.